The 25 T cell receptor beta chains listed next were all sequenced from one sample in a study of OX40 agonist ivuxolimab in advanced cancers. Data came from immunoSEQ multiplex PCR; TCRdb stores just in-frame clones and leaves some out. The data show 45,000 to 55,000 clones, approximately 88% seen once. Sequences were derived from CD4+ or CD8+ T cells sorted from blood, sampled in a trial of the OX40 agonist ivuxolimab. Receptors originate from an adult with an advanced solid tumor such as melanoma, head and neck, liver or kidney cancer.

The J gene is TRBJ2-2, the V gene TRBV9; D gene ambiguous. The CDR3 sequence is 14 residues long. Looked up from germline, CDR1 is SGDLS and CDR2 is YYNGEE. The ends were cut back, 0 bases at V and 5 bases at J, with 8 bases in the middle. CDR3 protein: CASSVVPTTGELFF. Written as DNA, the CDR3 is TGTGCCAGCAGCGTAGTGCCCACAACCGGGGAGCTGTTTTTT.

The chain links TRBV19 to TRBJ1-4; D gene unclear. CDR3 length: 13 amino acids. The germline CDR1 and CDR2 sequences are LNHDA and SQIVND (reference sequence). The V gene lost 10 bases and the J gene lost 7 bases, with 16 bases spanning the gap. CDR3 sequence: CATRISLGEKLFF. CDR3 sequence (DNA): TGTGCCACCCGGATCTCCCTCGGTGAAAAACTGTTTTTT.

The chain links TRBV10-3 to TRBJ2-1, with 7 nucleotides matching TRBD2. CDR1 and CDR2 from the germline V gene are ENHRY and SYGVKD. The CDR3 spans 14 residues. Trimming took 1 base from V and 8 from J; bases not matched to a gene: 5. CDR3 DNA sequence: TGTGCCATCAGTGAGTTAGGACTAGAGGATGAGCAGTTCTTC. It translates to CAISELGLEDEQFF.

J is TRBJ2-1 and V is TRBV27, with 12 bases fitting TRBD2. Trimming removed 0 bases from V and 7 bases from J; junction bases left unmatched: 4. The CDR3 spans 16 residues. CDR1 and CDR2 from the germline V gene are MNHEY and SMNVEV (reference sequence). The CDR3, as DNA: TGTGCCAGCAGTTTATCAGGACTAGCGGGGATAAATGAGCAGTTCTTC. This translates into CASSLSGLAGINEQFF.

The chain uses TRBV28 and TRBJ2-5, with D unclear. There are 15 residues in the CDR3. V was trimmed by 6 bases and J by 4 bases, leaving 18 bases between them. CDR1 is MDHEN, CDR2 SYDVKM, per germline. The CDR3: CASRNGLSESETQYF. The CDR3 DNA is TGTGCCAGCAGGAACGGGCTCAGTGAATCAGAGACCCAGTACTTC.

The J gene is TRBJ2-7, the V gene TRBV7-2, with a tentative D call TRBD2 (5 bases). Germline values: CDR1 SGHTA, CDR2 FQGNSA. This CDR3 has 14 residues. V was cut by 6 bases and J by 2 bases, with 14 bases left in between. CDR3 in DNA: TGTGCCAGCAGGTTCGGACTTAAAGCCTACGAGCAGTACTTC. Encoded protein: CASRFGLKAYEQYF.

The gene calls are TRBV5-6 and TRBJ2-3; no reliable D call. The CDR3 is made up of 15 amino acids. The germline V gene has CDR1 SGHDT and CDR2 YYEEEE. Trimming stripped 3 bases from V and 0 bases from J, with 11 bases between. The CDR3 loop is CASSSHTGSTDTQYF. CDR3 nucleotides: TGTGCCAGCAGCTCACACACCGGTAGCACAGATACGCAGTATTTT.

This rearrangement joins TRBV5-6 to TRBJ2-5, with D maybe TRBD2 (5 bases). Trimming took off 3 bases at V and 3 bases at J, with 15 bases between the two ends. Germline lookup yields CDR1 SGHDT and CDR2 YYEEEE. The CDR3 spans 15 residues. For the CDR3, the DNA is TGTGCCAGCAGCTCCGGGGATGTTGGAAAAGAGACCCAGTACTTC. Its translation: CASSSGDVGKETQYF.

By sample fraction, this clone is medium-sized. This rearrangement joins TRBV10-3 to TRBJ1-1, with TRBD1 as a possible D gene (5 bases). Trimming removed 10 bases at V and 3 bases at J, with 15 bases between. The CDR3 is 13 residues long. CDR1 ENHRY and CDR2 SYGVKD come from the germline V gene. The CDR3 spells CATKGVRDTEAFF. CDR3 DNA sequence: TGTGCCACCAAAGGGGTGAGGGACACTGAAGCTTTCTTT.

The chain links TRBV9 to TRBJ2-6, with 10 bases fitting TRBD1. The CDR3 is made up of 18 amino acids. V gave up 4 bases and J gave up 4 bases; unmatched junction bases: 11. Germline-derived CDR1 and CDR2 are SGDLS and YYNGEE. CDR3 residues: CASSNLRQGAPGANVLTF. The DNA for the CDR3 is TGTGCCAGCAGCAACTTACGACAGGGGGCGCCCGGGGCCAACGTCCTGACTTTC.

The chain is built from TRBV7-2 and TRBJ2-3, with D possibly TRBD1 on 5 matching bases. Trimming shortened V by 5 bases and J by 3 bases, and 12 bases separated the two germline ends. Germline CDR1 reads SGHTA; CDR2 reads FQGNSA. The CDR3 is 14 residues long. The CDR3 DNA reads TGTGCCAGCAGCCCTGGACATTCAACAGATACGCAGTATTTT. This translates into CASSPGHSTDTQYF.

The chain is built from TRBV7-8 and TRBJ2-5, with D perhaps being TRBD1 or TRBD2 (6 bases each). The CDR3 loop spans 16 amino acids. V lost 6 bases, J lost 2 bases, and 19 bases lay in between. The germline CDR1 and CDR2 sequences are SGHVS and FQNEAQ. The CDR3 coding sequence is TGTGCCAGCAGACACACAACCCGGGGGCTACAAGAGACCCAGTACTTC. Its translation is CASRHTTRGLQETQYF.

The chain employs TRBV15 and TRBJ1-4, with D uncertain. The CDR3 extends over 16 amino acids. Germline assignment: CDR1 LNHNV and CDR2 YYDKDF (reference sequence). The V gene lost 7 bases and the J gene lost 4 bases, with 19 bases spanning the gap. In DNA form, the CDR3 reads TGTGCCACCACCCGAGGGAGCGTAGTACATAATGAAAAACTGTTTTTT. The encoded protein is CATTRGSVVHNEKLFF.

This chain connects TRBV5-6 to TRBJ1-2; TRBD1 agrees at 8 bases. V lost 4 bases, J lost 5 bases, and 16 bases stayed unmatched. This CDR3 contains 17 residues. Germline V gives CDR1 SGHDT, CDR2 YYEEEE. The CDR3 nucleotides read TGTGCCAGCAGCACACACTGGACAGGGCGGAGTCGATATGGCTACACCTTC. Its protein product is CASSTHWTGRSRYGYTF.

The chain couples TRBV5-1 to TRBJ1-5, with D tentatively TRBD1 (6 bases). Trimming took 3 bases from V and 7 from J, leaving 17 bases between them. This CDR3 region has 15 residues. Germline values: CDR1 SGHRS, CDR2 YFSETQ. The CDR3 protein is CASSSDGLGGQPQHF. The CDR3, as DNA: TGCGCCAGCAGCTCCGACGGACTGGGGGGCCAGCCCCAGCATTTT.

The J gene is TRBJ2-2, the V gene TRBV29-1; weak D call: TRBD1 (6 bases). CDR3 size: 13 residues. Germline lookup yields CDR1 SQVTM and CDR2 ANQGSEA. The V end was cut by 6 bases, the J end by 7 bases, with 15 bases between. The CDR3 DNA reads as TGCAGCGTGACCGGACAGCGCAGCGGGGAGCTGTTTTTT. The encoded protein is CSVTGQRSGELFF.

J is TRBJ1-4 and V is TRBV5-1; TRBD1 might be the D (5 bases). Germline V gene lookup returns CDR1 SGHRS and CDR2 YFSETQ. Trimming left V 3 bases short and J 1 base short, with 10 bases between. This CDR3 contains 15 residues. CDR3 sequence: CASSSGSGTNEKLFF. The CDR3 region has the DNA TGCGCCAGCAGCTCAGGGTCCGGAACTAATGAAAAACTGTTTTTT.

This chain connects TRBV28 to TRBJ2-3; TRBD2 might be the D (5 bases). CDR1 and CDR2 (germline): MDHEN, SYDVKM. There are 12 residues in the CDR3. Trimming removed 5 bases at V and 9 bases at J, with 12 bases between. CDR3 DNA sequence: TGTGCCAGCAGTCACCGGGGAACGACGCAGTATTTT. Translating gives CASSHRGTTQYF.

This chain's CDR3 is CASSVAGTSDEQYF. Here the CDR3 DNA reads TGTGCCAGCAGCGTCGCCGGCACTAGCGACGAGCAGTACTTC. This chain links TRBV7-9 with TRBJ2-7; 7 bases align to TRBD2. Germline values: CDR1 SEHNR, CDR2 FQNEAQ (reference sequence). The V and J ends lost 5 bases and 5 bases, in that order; junction bases with no gene match: 9. This CDR3 region has 14 residues. Full variable domain (rest looked up from reference TRBV7-9 and TRBJ2-7): DTGVSQNPRHKITKRGQNVTFRCDPISEHNRLYWYRQTLGQGPEFLTYFQNEAQLEKSRLLSDRFSAERPKGSFSTLEIQRTEQGDSAMYLCASSVAGTSDEQYFGPGTRLTVT.

This chain connects TRBV4-3 to TRBJ2-6; unclear D gene. Germline V gene data show CDR1 as LGHNA and CDR2 as YSLEER. V lost 4 bases, J lost 2 bases, and 21 bases lay in between. The CDR3 has 19 residues. CDR3 in amino acids: CASSRFTPGGMTGANVLTF. The CDR3 region has the DNA TGCGCCAGCAGCCGTTTTACACCAGGTGGCATGACTGGGGCCAACGTCCTGACTTTC.

The chain uses TRBV18 and TRBJ1-1; D not resolved. Trimming took off 4 bases at V and 5 bases at J, with 14 bases between the two ends. Per the germline V gene, CDR1 is KGHSH and CDR2 is LQKENI. CDR3 length: 14 amino acids. Here the CDR3 reads CASSLQDFGTEAFF. CDR3 DNA: TGTGCCAGCTCACTTCAGGATTTTGGGACTGAAGCTTTCTTT.

The V gene is TRBV9, the J gene TRBJ2-5; 8 bases line up with TRBD2. The CDR3 is 14 amino acids. Looked up from germline, CDR1 is SGDLS and CDR2 is YYNGEE. V was clipped by 2 bases and J by 4 bases; unmatched bases: 4. CDR3 sequence (DNA): TGTGCCAGCAGCGTTGGGACTAGTTCAGAGACCCAGTACTTC. Encoded protein: CASSVGTSSETQYF.

The chain recombines TRBV30 with TRBJ2-3; 7 nucleotides match TRBD1. The CDR3 has 12 amino acids. Unmatched junction bases numbered 4, after V lost 1 base and J lost 9 bases. Germline V gives CDR1 GTSNPN, CDR2 SVGIG (reference sequence). CDR3 in amino acids: CAWSGDSRTQYF. The CDR3 DNA follows: TGTGCCTGGAGTGGGGACAGCCGGACGCAGTATTTT. The complete variable domain, with remaining parts taken from reference TRBV30 and TRBJ2-3, reads SQTIHQWPATLVQPVGSPLSLECTVEGTSNPNLYWYRQAAGRGLQLLFYSVGIGQISSEVPQNLSASRPQDRQFILSSKKLLLSDSGFYLCAWSGDSRTQYFGPGTRLTVL.

CDR3 coding DNA: TGCGCCAGCAGCTTGGCGGGCAGCGTGGGGGCCAAAAACATTCAGTACTTC. It codes for CASSLAGSVGAKNIQYF. V gene TRBV5-1 combines with J gene TRBJ2-4; D is ambiguous. CDR3 length: 17 amino acids. Germline V CDR1 and CDR2: SGHRS, YFSETQ. V was cut by 0 bases and J by 1 base, with 14 bases left in between.

This chain connects TRBV5-6 to TRBJ1-1, with 7 bases lining up with TRBD1. Per germline, CDR1 SGHDT and CDR2 YYEEEE. The ends lost 1 base at V and 0 bases at J; junction bases unmatched: 3. The CDR3 has 15 residues. The DNA for the CDR3 is TGTGCCAGCAGCTTGCCACAGGGGATGAACACTGAAGCTTTCTTT. Protein product: CASSLPQGMNTEAFF.